The rows below give T cell receptor beta chains drawn from one sample of a study of blood T cells in healthy people across ages. One entry per CDR3 protein, called by TCRdb with MiXCR from the 5' RACE reads. Of fewer than 600,000 distinct CDR3 sequences in the sample, about 27% are singletons; the top ten hold 3% to 4%. The sample was also linked to a second study, of T cells of mothers and their children.

The sample comprised blood. Every receptor here comes from a boy under 10 years old in good health. CDR3s include the opening cysteine and the closing phenylalanine or tryptophan. The D gene is left open where the match is weak. A row's size may be missing; if present it is once, few, many or a size class.

d_call | j_call | v_call | clone_size | cdr3_aa | cdr3_nt
NA | TRBJ2-3 | TRBV6-5 | few | CASSYWGGPQPDTQYF | TGTGCCAGCAGTTACTGGGGGGGCCCCCAGCCAGATACGCAGTATTTT
TRBD2 | TRBJ2-7 | TRBV6-5 | few | CASSYGTSGGYEQYF | TGTGCCAGCAGTTACGGGACTAGCGGGGGGTACGAGCAGTACTTC
NA | TRBJ1-2 | TRBV5-5 | few | CASSLRPGVVYGYTF | TGTGCCAGCAGCTTGAGGCCAGGGGTGGTCTATGGCTACACCTTC
TRBD2 | TRBJ2-1 | TRBV24-1 | NA | CATSDPTSDEQFF | TGTGCCACCAGTGACCCAACTAGCGATGAGCAGTTCTTC
NA | TRBJ1-1 | TRBV7-6 | NA | CASSLGLENTEAFF | TGTGCCAGCAGCTTAGGGTTGGAGAACACTGAAGCTTTCTTT
NA | TRBJ2-5 | TRBV12-3/TRBV12-4 | NA | CASSATGSGWYGEAETHYF | TGTGCCAGCAGTGCGACAGGGTCTGGTTGGTATGGGGAGGCGGAGACCCACTACTTC
TRBD2 | TRBJ2-3 | TRBV5-1 | few | CASSLLLAEGGTDTQYF | TGCGCCAGCAGCTTGTTACTAGCGGAAGGAGGCACAGATACGCAGTATTTT
TRBD2 | TRBJ2-5 | TRBV11-2 | few | CASSLDWGGRGVETQYF | TGTGCCAGCAGCTTAGATTGGGGCGGGAGAGGGGTGGAGACCCAGTACTTC
TRBD2 | TRBJ2-7 | TRBV20-1 | NA | CSATGVAGTYEQYF | TGCAGTGCTACCGGAGTAGCGGGAACCTACGAGCAGTACTTC
TRBD2 | TRBJ2-1 | TRBV12-5 | NA | CASVAGGEQFF | TGTGCTAGTGTGGCGGGAGGTGAGCAGTTCTTC
NA | TRBJ2-1 | TRBV7-6 | NA | CASSIRSSSVNEQFF | TGTGCCAGCAGTATTAGGTCTAGTTCGGTCAATGAGCAGTTCTTC
NA | TRBJ2-3 | TRBV6-5 | NA | CASSTPQDTQYF | TGTGCCAGCAGTACCCCACAAGATACGCAGTATTTT
NA | TRBJ2-5 | TRBV29-1 | few | CSVENRALGETQYF | TGCAGCGTTGAAAATCGGGCTCTGGGGGAGACCCAGTACTTC
NA | TRBJ2-4 | TRBV27 | few | CASSLSKGYRGKNIQYF | TGTGCCAGCAGTTTATCGAAGGGCTATCGGGGCAAAAACATTCAGTACTTC
TRBD1 | TRBJ2-3 | TRBV7-9 | few | CASSSRDRVTDTQYF | TGTGCCAGCTCCAGCCGGGACAGGGTCACAGATACGCAGTATTTT
TRBD2 | TRBJ2-7 | TRBV12-5 | NA | CASGLVGEGVVYEQYF | TGTGCTAGTGGTTTGGTAGGGGAGGGAGTAGTGTACGAGCAGTACTTC
NA | TRBJ2-7 | TRBV4-2 | few | CASSQGEGGNSYEQYF | TGTGCCAGCAGCCAAGGTGAGGGGGGAAACTCCTACGAGCAGTACTTC
NA | TRBJ1-1 | TRBV12-3/TRBV12-4 | few | CASSLGGYGSLNTEAFF | TGTGCCAGCAGTTTAGGGGGTTACGGGTCGCTGAACACTGAAGCTTTCTTT
NA | TRBJ1-5 | TRBV7-2 | once | CAGSSPSERNQPQHF | TGTGCCGGCAGCTCCCCCTCTGAGCGCAATCAGCCCCAGCATTTT
TRBD1 | TRBJ1-5 | TRBV30 | NA | CAWGKDRGGQPQHF | TGTGCCTGGGGAAAAGACAGGGGAGGACAGCCCCAGCATTTT
NA | TRBJ2-5 | TRBV19 | NA | CASTDRPRETQYF | TGTGCCAGTACGGACCGGCCTAGGGAGACCCAGTACTTC
TRBD2 | TRBJ2-7 | TRBV7-2 | few | CASSYGLAGYYEQYF | TGTGCCAGCAGCTATGGACTAGCGGGTTACTACGAGCAGTACTTC